The 15 T cell receptor beta chains reported below all come from one sample, sequenced in a study of cytomegalovirus exposure and HLA in healthy donors. PCR involved 60 Vbeta and 13 Jbeta primers. TCRdb's copy holds only in-frame clones and misses some; the assay was immunoSEQ multiplex PCR. The repertoire holds roughly 200,000 clones, 82% seen once, with about 0.6% in the top ten. Sequenced input: PBMCs. The source of these receptors is a middle-aged woman in good health and CMV-seronegative.

This chain links TRBV5-6 with TRBJ1-1, with D unclear. V lost 2 bases to trimming and J lost 4 bases, with 9 bases between them. This CDR3 spans 13 amino acids. Looked up from germline, CDR1 is SGHDT and CDR2 is YYEEEE. CDR3 amino acids: CASSLFSSTEAFF. CDR3 sequence (DNA): TGTGCCAGCAGCTTATTCTCCAGCACTGAAGCTTTCTTT. Drawing the rest from reference TRBV5-6 and TRBJ1-1, the complete variable domain is DAGVTQSPTHLIKTRGQQVTLRCSPKSGHDTVSWYQQALGQGPQFIFQYYEEEERQRGNFPDRFSGHQFPNYSSELNVNALLLGDSALYLCASSLFSSTEAFFGQGTRLTVV.

The J gene is TRBJ2-3, the V gene TRBV7-6; 8 bases fit TRBD2. Germline V gene lookup returns CDR1 SGHVS and CDR2 FNYEAQ. This CDR3 region has 17 residues. The ends lost 1 base at V and 0 bases at J; junction bases unmatched: 6. Here the CDR3 DNA reads TGTGCCAGCAGCTTAGTGATAGCGGGGACTAGCACAGATACGCAGTATTTT. This encodes CASSLVIAGTSTDTQYF.

CDR3 sequence (DNA): TGTGCCAGCAGTTTGTCTATTAACAATGAGCAGTTCTTC. It yields the protein CASSLSINNEQFF. J is TRBJ2-1 and V is TRBV27; D is uncertain. The CDR3 sequence is 13 residues long. Germline assignment: CDR1 MNHEY and CDR2 SMNVEV (reference sequence). The V end was cut by 3 bases, the J end by 5 bases, with 8 bases between.

This clone was observed a single time. V is TRBV7-9 and J is TRBJ1-6; 7 bases line up with TRBD1. Germline assignment: CDR1 SEHNR and CDR2 FQNEAQ (reference sequence). The ends lost 5 bases at V and 9 bases at J; junction bases unmatched: 10. The CDR3 runs to 15 residues. CDR3 DNA: TGTGCCAGCAGCCTAAAGTTAGGGGGCTTTTCACCCCTCCACTTT. Translation: CASSLKLGGFSPLHF. The variable domain in full, completed from reference TRBV7-9 and TRBJ1-6, reads DTGVSQNPRHKITKRGQNVTFRCDPISEHNRLYWYRQTLGQGPEFLTYFQNEAQLEKSRLLSDRFSAERPKGSFSTLEIQRTEQGDSAMYLCASSLKLGGFSPLHFGNGTRLTVT.

The sample holds a few counts of this clone. CDR3 nucleotides: TGTGCCAGCAGTGAGGGTAGCGGGGGGGGAAACATTCAGTACTTC. Translated: CASSEGSGGGNIQYF. V usage is TRBV2 and J usage is TRBJ2-4; 11 nucleotides align to TRBD2. This CDR3 spans 15 amino acids. The J segment lost 6 bases and the V segment lost 3 bases, leaving 4 bases of the junction unmatched. Per germline, CDR1 SNHLY and CDR2 FYNNEI.

The rearrangement links TRBV28 to TRBJ2-4; TRBD2 might be the D (5 bases). The CDR3 consists of 14 residues. From germline, CDR1 is MDHEN and CDR2 SYDVKM. Between the trimmed V and J ends, which lost 5 bases and 0 bases, there was a span of 8 bases. For the CDR3, the DNA is TGTGCCAGCAGTCGGACTCTAGCCAAAAACATTCAGTACTTC. This encodes CASSRTLAKNIQYF.

V gene TRBV5-4 combines with J gene TRBJ1-4, with 7 bases fitting TRBD1. Losses at the gene ends were 4 bases for V and 3 bases for J; bases not matched to a gene: 6. This CDR3 region has 15 residues. Germline assignment: CDR1 SGHNT and CDR2 YYREEE (reference sequence). The CDR3 DNA sequence: TGTGCCAGCAGCGATACAGGGGTGGCTAATGAAAAACTGTTTTTT. It yields the protein CASSDTGVANEKLFF.

The genes are TRBV5-1 and TRBJ2-6, with TRBD2 as a possible D gene (5 bases). Germline V CDR1 and CDR2: SGHRS, YFSETQ. Trimming removed 0 bases at V and 1 base at J, with 14 bases between. The CDR3 is made up of 18 amino acids. The CDR3 DNA reads as TGCGCCAGCAGCTTGGGATCAGAGGGCCGGTCTGGGGCCAACGTCCTGACTTTC. It specifies CASSLGSEGRSGANVLTF.

The rearrangement joins TRBV6-5 to TRBJ2-1; TRBD2 might be the D (5 bases). V dropped 6 bases and J dropped 10 bases, with 19 bases sitting between them. The V gene's germline CDR1 is MNHEY and CDR2 SVGAGI. The CDR3 has 14 residues. The CDR3 loop reads CASRDTGVPREQFF. CDR3 DNA sequence: TGTGCCAGCAGAGATACCGGGGTCCCGAGGGAGCAGTTCTTC.

The CDR3 loop is CASSSPRMDSGTGAYEQYF. CDR3 in DNA: TGTGCCAGCAGCTCCCCACGGATGGATTCCGGGACAGGGGCCTACGAGCAGTACTTC. V gene TRBV7-9 combines with J gene TRBJ2-7, with 10 bases matching TRBD1. The J segment lost 2 bases and the V segment lost 4 bases, leaving 17 bases of the junction unmatched. Germline loops: CDR1 SEHNR, CDR2 FQNEAQ (reference sequence). CDR3 length: 19 amino acids.

This chain connects TRBV5-1 to TRBJ2-7, with D maybe TRBD2 (5 bases). The CDR3 has 13 amino acids. Trimming pared 5 bases from V and 3 bases from J, leaving 12 bases between. Germline CDR1 is SGHRS and CDR2 is YFSETQ. The CDR3 loop is CASSFAGIYEQYF. Here the CDR3 DNA reads TGCGCCAGCAGTTTCGCGGGCATCTACGAGCAGTACTTC. The full variable domain, completed using reference TRBV5-1 and TRBJ2-7, is KAGVTQTPRYLIKTRGQQVTLSCSPISGHRSVSWYQQTPGQGLQFLFEYFSETQRNKGNFPGRFSGRQFSNSRSEMNVSTLELGDSALYLCASSFAGIYEQYFGPGTRLTVT.

V gene TRBV7-9 combines with J gene TRBJ2-6, with D perhaps matching TRBD1 (5 bases). Germline CDR1 and CDR2: SEHNR and FQNEAQ (reference sequence). The CDR3 has 13 amino acids. CDR3 DNA: TGTGGACAGACAATCTCTGGGGCCAACGTCCTGACTTTC. This sequence encodes CGQTISGANVLTF.

This chain links TRBV13 with TRBJ1-3, with D possibly matching TRBD1 (5 bases). Germline loops: CDR1 PRHDT, CDR2 FYEKMQ (reference sequence). The CDR3 covers 12 residues. Trimming took 3 bases from V and 7 from J, leaving 7 bases between them. The CDR3 sequence: CASSLGGNTIYF. The CDR3 nucleotides read TGTGCCAGCAGCTTGGGGGGGAACACCATATATTTT.

CDR3 protein: CASTRLAGGVYEQYF. CDR3 nucleotides: TGCGCCAGCACCAGACTAGCGGGGGGCGTCTACGAGCAGTACTTC. The chain uses TRBV5-1 and TRBJ2-7; 13 bases are a match to TRBD2. The CDR3 has 15 residues. Germline lookup yields CDR1 SGHRS and CDR2 YFSETQ. After removal of 6 bases from V and 3 bases from J, the junction contained 6 bases not matched to a gene.

J is TRBJ2-3 and V is TRBV4-3; 10 positions agree with TRBD2. The germline V gene has CDR1 LGHNA and CDR2 YSLEER. The CDR3 contains 18 residues. The J segment lost 0 bases and the V segment lost 3 bases, leaving 9 bases of the junction unmatched. The DNA of the CDR3 is TGCGCCAGCAGCCAGTCCCTAGCGGGGGCCCCTAGCACAGATACGCAGTATTTT. It encodes CASSQSLAGAPSTDTQYF.